These T cell receptor beta chains were read from a single sample in a study of CD8+ T cells in alopecia areata. Data came from immunoSEQ multiplex PCR; TCRdb stores just in-frame clones and leaves some out. This table has 90,000 to 120,000 clones, less than 90% appearing once. Sequences were derived from CD8+ T cells sorted from blood, sampled at week 24, from a patient treated with tofacitinib. These receptors all stem from a human donor with alopecia areata. CDR3s include the opening cysteine and the closing phenylalanine or tryptophan. The D gene is left open where the match is weak. The size field is filled for only some rows; it gives once, few, many or a size class.

>-|-|TRBJ1-3|TRBV4-1
CASSHVQRLGNTIYF
TGCGCCAGCAGCCATGTCCAACGGCTTGGAAACACCATATATTTT
>TRBD2|-|TRBJ2-3|TRBV7-6
CASSLLGGGAQDTQYF
TGTGCCAGCAGCTTATTGGGCGGGGGGGCCCAAGATACGCAGTATTTT
>TRBD2|-|TRBJ2-3|TRBV7-9
CASSQDSGGLPYTQYF
TGTGCCAGCAGCCAAGACAGCGGGGGCCTCCCTTATACGCAGTATTTT
>-|-|TRBJ2-7|TRBV6-5
CASSYDRTLYEQYF
TGTGCCAGCAGTTACGACAGGACCCTCTACGAGCAGTACTTC
>-|-|TRBJ2-1|TRBV2
CASDGGLYNEQFF
TGTGCCAGCGATGGGGGACTTTACAATGAGCAGTTCTTC
>TRBD2|-|TRBJ2-1|TRBV15
CATSRDVLAGGEQFF
TGTGCCACCAGCAGAGATGTTCTAGCGGGGGGTGAGCAGTTCTTC
>-|-|TRBJ2-3|TRBV5-6
CASSYQGTDTQYF
TGTGCCAGCAGCTATCAAGGCACAGATACGCAGTATTTT
>-|few|TRBJ1-1|TRBV7-8
CASGRSMNTEAFF
TGTGCCAGCGGACGCTCGATGAACACTGAAGCTTTCTTT
>-|-|TRBJ2-3|TRBV10-3
CAIRKDISTDTQYF
TGTGCCATCCGGAAGGATATAAGCACAGATACGCAGTATTTT
>-|-|TRBJ2-7|TRBV11-2
CASSLGFEQYF
TGTGCCAGCAGCTTAGGGTTCGAGCAGTACTTC
>-|-|TRBJ2-7|TRBV18
CASSPPFGNGYEQYF
TGTGCCAGCTCACCACCGTTCGGGAATGGCTACGAGCAGTACTTC
>-|-|TRBJ2-5|TRBV7-2
CASEGLVETQYF
TGTGCCAGCGAGGGGTTGGTGGAGACCCAGTACTTC
>-|-|TRBJ2-5|TRBV2
CASSDEGRVETQYF
TGTGCCAGCAGTGACGAGGGGCGGGTGGAGACCCAGTACTTC
>-|-|TRBJ2-7|TRBV4-3
CASSQGTAAYEQYF
TGCGCCAGCAGCCAAGGGACGGCGGCCTACGAGCAGTACTTC
>-|-|TRBJ2-7|TRBV4-2
CASSQTGYEQYF
TGTGCCAGCAGCCAGACGGGCTACGAGCAGTACTTC
>TRBD2|-|TRBJ2-5|TRBV12-5
CAIVELAGQETQYF
TGTGCTATAGTCGAGCTAGCGGGCCAAGAGACCCAGTACTTC
>TRBD1|once|TRBJ1-1|TRBV7-9
CASSLPGQENTEAFF
TGTGCCAGCAGCTTACCGGGACAGGAGAACACTGAAGCTTTCTTT
>-|-|TRBJ1-2|TRBV29-1
CSVEFGDLGYTF
TGCAGCGTTGAATTTGGAGACCTTGGCTACACCTTC
>TRBD1|-|TRBJ2-5|TRBV4-1
CASSQALTGFQETQYF
TGCGCCAGCAGCCAAGCCCTGACAGGGTTCCAAGAGACCCAGTACTTC
>-|once|TRBJ2-7|TRBV4-2
CASSHPSQAISEQYF
TGTGCCAGCAGCCACCCCTCTCAGGCTATCTCCGAGCAGTACTTC
>TRBD2|hyperexpanded|TRBJ2-1|TRBV7-2
CASSLTGGEYNEQFF
TGTGCCAGCAGCTTAACTGGGGGGGAATACAATGAGCAGTTCTTC
>-|-|TRBJ2-1|TRBV2
CASSGGRNEQFF
TGTGCCAGCAGTGGGGGCCGCAATGAGCAGTTCTTC
>TRBD1|-|TRBJ2-7|TRBV27
CASSRQGTGYEQYF
TGTGCCAGCAGTCGACAGGGGACCGGCTACGAGCAGTACTTC
>-|-|TRBJ2-3|TRBV5-4
CASSLAGARTDTQYF
TGTGCCAGCAGCTTGGCCGGTGCACGCACAGATACGCAGTATTTT
>-|few|TRBJ2-7|TRBV7-8
CASSLADPYERYF
TGTGCCAGCAGCTTAGCGGACCCCTACGAGCGGTACTTC
>-|-|TRBJ1-1|TRBV5-4
CASSLGLEVFF
TGTGCCAGCAGCTTGGGACTCGAGGTTTTCTTT
>TRBD1|-|TRBJ2-3|TRBV4-3
CASSQGQGPDTQYF
TGCGCCAGCAGCCAAGGACAGGGACCAGATACGCAGTATTTT
>-|-|TRBJ1-5|TRBV4-1
CASSQVQGQPQHF
TGCGCCAGCAGCCAAGTTCAAGGTCAGCCCCAGCATTTT
>TRBD1|-|TRBJ2-7|TRBV5-1
CASSYRQGANYEQYF
TGCGCCAGCAGCTATCGACAGGGAGCCAACTACGAGCAGTACTTC
>-|-|TRBJ2-7|TRBV28
CASSSLRGLYEQYF
TGTGCCAGCAGTTCCCTAAGGGGCCTCTACGAGCAGTACTTC
>TRBD1|-|TRBJ2-1|TRBV5-1
CASSAGTDTYNEQFF
TGCGCCAGCAGTGCCGGGACAGACACCTACAATGAGCAGTTCTTC
>-|-|TRBJ2-7|TRBV7-9
CASSSPSAFEQYF
TGTGCCAGCAGCTCGCCCTCAGCGTTCGAGCAGTACTTC
>TRBD1|-|TRBJ2-3|TRBV6-1
CASSEHGRGSTDTQYF
TGTGCCAGCAGTGAACATGGCAGGGGGAGCACAGATACGCAGTATTTT
>-|-|TRBJ2-2|TRBV7-6
CASSLKGIMAGELFF
TGTGCTAGCAGCTTAAAGGGCATAATGGCCGGGGAGCTGTTTTTT
>-|-|TRBJ2-1|TRBV5-1
CASSLVEESSYNEQFF
TGCGCCAGCAGCTTGGTGGAGGAGAGCTCCTACAATGAGCAGTTCTTC
>TRBD1|-|TRBJ1-1|TRBV4-2
CASSQGTGPTEAFF
TGTGCCAGCAGCCAGGGGACAGGGCCCACTGAAGCTTTCTTT
>-|-|TRBJ1-6|TRBV19
CASSPLDSSNSPLHF
TGTGCCAGTAGCCCGCTGGACAGCAGTAATTCACCCCTCCACTTT
>TRBD1|-|TRBJ2-7|TRBV18
CASSPTDRVSYEQYF
TGTGCCAGCTCACCAACGGACAGGGTTAGCTACGAGCAGTACTTC
>-|-|TRBJ1-5|TRBV6-1
CASTGQSHQPQHF
TGTGCCAGCACCGGACAGAGTCATCAGCCCCAGCATTTT
>-|-|TRBJ2-1|TRBV19
CASSIFSGPYNEQFF
TGTGCCAGTAGTATTTTTAGCGGTCCCTACAATGAGCAGTTCTTC
>-|-|TRBJ2-7|TRBV7-8
CASSSGTASYEQYF
TGTGCCAGCAGCTCCGGGACTGCATCCTACGAGCAGTACTTC
>-|once|TRBJ2-7|TRBV4-1
CASSPSGTPAYEQYF
TGCGCCAGCAGCCCCTCCGGGACACCAGCCTACGAGCAGTACTTC
>-|-|TRBJ2-3|TRBV29-1
CSVEELFPDTQYF
TGCAGCGTTGAAGAATTATTTCCAGATACGCAGTATTTT
>TRBD2|few|TRBJ2-1|TRBV4-3
CASSQEGWAGGPHNEQFF
TGCGCCAGCAGCCAAGAGGGCTGGGCGGGGGGGCCCCACAATGAGCAGTTCTTC
>TRBD2|-|TRBJ2-5|TRBV5-6
CASSLDLAGGLETQYF
TGTGCCAGCAGCTTGGATTTAGCGGGGGGCCTAGAGACCCAGTACTTC
>-|-|TRBJ2-7|TRBV27
CASSLYTGASYEQYF
TGTGCCAGCAGTTTATACACGGGGGCAAGTTACGAGCAGTACTTC
>TRBD1|-|TRBJ2-7|TRBV15
CATGRDSSYEQYF
TGTGCCACCGGAAGGGACAGTTCCTACGAGCAGTACTTC
>TRBD2|-|TRBJ2-5|TRBV7-9
CASSLGLAGGQETQYF
TGTGCCAGCAGCTTAGGACTAGCGGGGGGGCAAGAGACCCAGTACTTC